This T cell receptor beta chain was captured in a study of naive and memory T cell subsets. Study-level points and caveats: Naive and memory subsets had different power law exponents for TCR abundance. Naive repertoires, especially CD8, held a few larger clonotypes, possibly memory cells re-expressing CD45RA.

Both TRBC1 and TRBC2 were covered by a beta constant-region primer of two equimolar oligonucleotides. Ligated cDNA was amplified by four rounds of PCR with nested alpha and beta constant-region primers and SP2. TCRdb used MiXCR to reprocess the UMI-ligation and nested PCR reads, holding one entry per CDR3 protein. This sample has tens of thousands of distinct CDR3 sequences, with around 11% found just once. The CDR3 totals 16 residues. Germline CDR1 SGHTA, CDR2 FQGNSA. J gave up 10 bases and V 3 bases, and 16 bases lay outside the gene matches. Regarding this clonotype: The target antigen is unknown.

The chain uses TRBV7-2 and TRBJ2-3; TRBD2 matches at 7 bases. The sequence came from a human donor in good health. Sample: naive CD4+ T cells from blood. The CDR3, as DNA: TGTGCCAGCAGCTTCTCTAGTCGCGGGAGCGGTATCTCGCAGTATTTT. Translating it yields CASSFSSRGSGISQYF.